This T cell receptor (beta chain) comes out of a study of blood T cell repertoires in COVID-19. Study at large: Specimens from acute and convalescent COVID-19 originated in the United States, Italy and Spain.

In the original analysis: Cell counts per sample came from amplifying reference gene primers. Measured with immunoSEQ multiplex PCR; TCRdb has only the in-frame clones, and not every one. V and J calls and clone size follow that table, whereas D and trimming were derived from the DNA. Of roughly 160,000 clones in the sample, around 90% were seen once. CDR1 and CDR2 from the germline V gene are MNHEY and SMNVEV (reference sequence). This CDR3 contains 14 residues. V lost 0 bases and J 0 bases, leaving 4 bases between the germline ends. To note about this clone: This sample includes further DNA sequences coding for the same CDR3.

The sequenced sample consisted of peripheral blood. This sequence was found in a man between 18 and 35 years old with acute or convalescent COVID-19. The chain combines TRBV27 with TRBJ2-3; no clear D. For the CDR3, the DNA is TGTGCCAGCAGTTTATCCCGTAGCACAGATACGCAGTATTTT. Its translation: CASSLSRSTDTQYF.